The 13 T cell receptor beta chains below all came from one sample that was sequenced in a study of identical twins. TCRdb re-called the 5' RACE reads through MiXCR, storing one row per CDR3 protein. This sample has about 280,000 distinct CDR3 sequences, with around 8.8% found just once. This sample was also put to use in a study of yellow fever vaccine responses in identical twins.

The sequenced material came from memory (CD45RO+) T cells sorted from blood. These receptors originate from a woman younger than 30 in good health.

The V and J genes are TRBV24-1 and TRBJ2-1; 14 nucleotides agree with TRBD2. Germline V gene data show CDR1 as KGHDR and CDR2 as SFDVKD. V lost 6 bases and J lost 7; bases outside the gene matches: 10. This CDR3 has 17 residues. CDR3 sequence: CATSPVTSGGAINEQFF. CDR3 bases: TGTGCCACCAGTCCCGTGACTAGCGGGGGGGCCATTAATGAGCAGTTCTTC.

The chain uses TRBV6-5 and TRBJ1-6; 9 bases align to TRBD1. The CDR3 loop spans 15 amino acids. Germline V gene sequence: CDR1 MNHEY, CDR2 SVGAGI. Unmatched junction bases numbered 3, after V lost 0 bases and J lost 9 bases. The CDR3 is CASSYSGQGPSPLHF. CDR3 in DNA: TGTGCCAGCAGTTACTCAGGACAGGGGCCTTCACCCCTCCACTTT.

The chain recombines TRBV3-1 with TRBJ2-1; D is ambiguous. The CDR3 loop spans 11 amino acids. Germline V gives CDR1 LGHDT, CDR2 YNNKEL (reference sequence). V was trimmed by 3 bases and J by 10 bases, leaving 7 bases between them. The CDR3 bases are TGTGCCAGCAGCCATGTGGAGGAGCAGTTCTTC. This encodes CASSHVEEQFF.

This clonotype was recorded many times. The rearrangement links TRBV7-2 to TRBJ2-5; maybe TRBD1 (6 bases). The germline V gene encodes CDR1 SGHTA and CDR2 FQGNSA. This CDR3 spans 16 amino acids. V shed 5 bases and J shed 0 bases, with 16 bases lying between them. The CDR3 region is CASSQAGTRNQETQYF. In DNA, the CDR3 is TGTGCCAGCAGCCAGGCAGGGACAAGGAACCAAGAGACCCAGTACTTC.

The V and J genes are TRBV7-9 and TRBJ2-2; 8 bases map to TRBD2. CDR1 and CDR2 (germline): SEHNR, FQNEAQ (reference sequence). J lost 7 bases, V lost 3 bases, and 13 bases had no gene match. This CDR3 spans 17 amino acids. CDR3 coding DNA: TGTGCCAGCAGCTTCTCGACCGGGACTAGAATTTACGGGGAGCTGTTTTTT. Residues: CASSFSTGTRIYGELFF.

This clonotype appeared a few times. The V call is TRBV5-8, the J call TRBJ1-1, with D hard to call. The CDR3 runs to 13 residues. Trimming took off 3 bases at V and 1 base at J, with 7 bases between the two ends. CDR1 is SGHTS, CDR2 YDEGEE, per germline. The CDR3 DNA follows: TGTGCCAGCAGCTCGTGGTCGAACACTGAAGCTTTCTTT. As protein: CASSSWSNTEAFF.

CDR3 in DNA: TGTGCCAGCAACCCCGGGACTAGCGGGAGAGAGACCCAGTACTTC. This translates into CASNPGTSGRETQYF. V gene TRBV25-1 combines with J gene TRBJ2-5, with TRBD2 matching 14 bases. CDR1 is MGHDK, CDR2 SYGVNS, per germline. This CDR3 comprises 15 residues. V trimming: 7 bases; J trimming: 4 bases; junction bases outside the gene matches: 5.

This clonotype was seen many times. This CDR3 reads CASSLSGGELFF. CDR3 DNA: TGTGCCAGCAGTTTATCTGGCGGGGAGCTGTTTTTT. The chain is built from TRBV12-3 or TRBV12-4 and TRBJ2-2, with D unclear. The CDR3 sequence is 12 residues long. V gave up 2 bases and J gave up 7 bases, with 5 bases separating them.

In its sample, this clonotype was seen a few times. The genes are TRBV7-6 and TRBJ2-1; possibly TRBD2 for D (5 bases). V lost 6 bases to trimming and J lost 8 bases, with 17 bases between them. The germline V gene has CDR1 SGHVS and CDR2 FNYEAQ. The CDR3 length is 14 residues. The CDR3 nucleotides are TGTGCCAGCAGGCCCGAGCTAGGGAGCGATGAGCAGTTCTTC. This encodes CASRPELGSDEQFF.

This clonotype was seen many times. This chain connects TRBV29-1 to TRBJ2-7; 13 nucleotides line up with TRBD2. The V gene end was trimmed by 4 bases and the J gene end by 6 bases; junction bases not matched to a gene: 9. Germline values: CDR1 SQVTM, CDR2 ANQGSEA. CDR3 length: 15 amino acids. The CDR3 sequence is CSVVSPGTSGTEQYF. The CDR3 bases are TGCAGCGTTGTATCACCGGGGACTAGCGGGACCGAGCAGTACTTC.

This clonotype has only a few counts. This sequence joins TRBV27 and TRBJ2-7; D is undetermined. Trimming cost V 0 bases and J 0 bases, with 9 bases left between them. Germline V lookup: CDR1 MNHEY, CDR2 SMNVEV (reference sequence). The CDR3 runs to 15 residues. CDR3 nucleotides: TGTGCCAGCAGTTTATCAGGGCTGGGCTCCTACGAGCAGTACTTC. Amino acids: CASSLSGLGSYEQYF.

This clonotype was detected a few times. The rearrangement links TRBV19 to TRBJ1-5; 8 bases map to TRBD1. Germline loops: CDR1 LNHDA, CDR2 SQIVND (reference sequence). V was pared by 5 bases and J by 2 bases, with 5 bases of the junction left unmatched. CDR3 length: 15 amino acids. The CDR3 DNA follows: TGTGCCAGTAGTTCGCAGGGGGCTGGCAATCAGCCCCAGCATTTT. The encoded protein is CASSSQGAGNQPQHF. Full variable domain (remainder filled in from reference TRBV19 and TRBJ1-5): DGGITQSPKYLFRKEGQNVTLSCEQNLNHDAMYWYRQDPGQGLRLIYYSQIVNDFQKGDIAEGYSVSREKKESFPLTVTSAQKNPTAFYLCASSSQGAGNQPQHFGDGTRLSIL.

The chain uses TRBV3-1 and TRBJ2-3, with D perhaps assigned TRBD1 or TRBD2 (5 bases each). Trimming took 1 base from V and 4 from J, leaving 15 bases between them. The CDR3 loop spans 16 amino acids. Germline V lookup: CDR1 LGHDT, CDR2 YNNKEL (reference sequence). DNA for the CDR3: TGTGCCAGCAGCCAAGCGTCGGGGCGAGGTGCAGATACGCAGTATTTT. Protein sequence: CASSQASGRGADTQYF.